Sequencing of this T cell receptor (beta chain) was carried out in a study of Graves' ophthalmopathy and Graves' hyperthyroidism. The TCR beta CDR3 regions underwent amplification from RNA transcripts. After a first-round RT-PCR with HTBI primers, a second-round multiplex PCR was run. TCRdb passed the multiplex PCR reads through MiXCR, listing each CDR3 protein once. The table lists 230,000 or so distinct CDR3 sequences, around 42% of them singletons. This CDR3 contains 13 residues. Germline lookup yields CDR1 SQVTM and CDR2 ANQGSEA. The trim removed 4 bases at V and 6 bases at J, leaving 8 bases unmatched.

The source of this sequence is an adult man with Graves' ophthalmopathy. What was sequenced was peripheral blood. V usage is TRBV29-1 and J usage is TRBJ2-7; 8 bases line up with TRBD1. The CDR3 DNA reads TGCAGCGTTGTGACAGGGGACACTAGCGAGCAGTACTTC. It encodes CSVVTGDTSEQYF.